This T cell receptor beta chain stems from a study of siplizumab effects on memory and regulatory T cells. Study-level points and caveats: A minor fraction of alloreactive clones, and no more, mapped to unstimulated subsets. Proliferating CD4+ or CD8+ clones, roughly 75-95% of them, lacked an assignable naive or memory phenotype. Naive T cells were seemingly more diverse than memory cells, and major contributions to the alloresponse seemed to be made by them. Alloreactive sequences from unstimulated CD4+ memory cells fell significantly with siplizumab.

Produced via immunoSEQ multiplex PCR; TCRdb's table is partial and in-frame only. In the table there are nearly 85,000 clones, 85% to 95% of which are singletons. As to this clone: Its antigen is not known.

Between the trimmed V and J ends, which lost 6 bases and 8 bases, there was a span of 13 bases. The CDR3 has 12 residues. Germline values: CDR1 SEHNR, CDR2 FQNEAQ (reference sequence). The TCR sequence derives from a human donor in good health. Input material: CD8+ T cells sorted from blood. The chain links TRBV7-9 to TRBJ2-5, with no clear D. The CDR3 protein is CASRSPTDTQYF. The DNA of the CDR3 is TGTGCCAGCAGGTCCCCCACAGACACCCAGTACTTC.